The T cell receptor beta chain described here comes from a study of T cells in Graves' hyperthyroidism and ophthalmopathy. On this clonotype: Its antigen is undetermined.

Study-wide points: Model output signaled ophthalmopathy a median around 5.9 months ahead of onset.

The study left out patients who had uncontrolled infection, other autoimmune disease, pregnancy or lactation. Orbital computed tomography and thyroid ultrasound, together with serum TRAb and thyroxine and clinical symptoms, were used for diagnoses. Amplified regions were TCR beta CDR3 sequences from RNA transcripts. The HTBI primer set served for first-round RT-PCR of the TCR CDR3. TCRdb processed the multiplex PCR reads anew with MiXCR; each CDR3 protein has one entry. Here the sample spans fewer than 350,000 distinct CDR3 sequences, roughly 20% being singletons. The source is a woman aged 35 to 49 with Graves' ophthalmopathy. Material: blood.

Written as DNA, the CDR3 is TGTGCCAGCAGCCCCCCCCGCCGGGCGGCGGGATCCTACGAGCAGTACTTC. Its protein is CASSPPRRAAGSYEQYF. V gene TRBV11-1 combines with J gene TRBJ2-7; TRBD2 might be the D (6 bases). Germline V gives CDR1 SGHAT, CDR2 FQDESV (reference sequence). CDR3 length equals 17 residues. The V and J ends lost 5 bases and 1 base respectively, with 21 bases between them. The whole variable domain, filled in from reference TRBV11-1 and TRBJ2-7, reads EAEVAQSPRYKITEKSQAVAFWCDPISGHATLYWYRQILGQGPELLVQFQDESVVDDSQLPKDRFSAERLKGVDSTLKIQPAELGDSAMYLCASSPPRRAAGSYEQYFGPGTRLTVT.